These 20 T cell receptor beta chains originate from one sample sequenced in a study of blood T cell repertoires in COVID-19. Repertoires were generated with immunoSEQ multiplex PCR, while TCRdb's copy carries only in-frame clones and drops some. In the table there are under 200,000 clones, around 84% of which are singletons. Sequenced: peripheral blood. The source of these receptors is a man aged 60 to 69 with COVID-19, enrolled during active disease.

The chain has TRBV7-2 and TRBJ1-3, with D unclear. There are 14 residues in the CDR3. Germline CDR1 reads SGHTA; CDR2 reads FQGNSA. With 1 base removed from V and 0 bases from J, the gap between germline ends came to 4 bases. CDR3 residues: CASSLGSSGNTIYF. The CDR3 DNA reads TGTGCCAGCAGCTTAGGTAGCTCTGGAAACACCATATATTTT.

J is TRBJ1-2 and V is TRBV7-8; 9 bases line up with TRBD1. The CDR3 sequence is 19 residues long. V lost 8 bases to trimming and J lost 1 base; unmatched junction nucleotides: 20. Germline CDR1 is SGHVS and CDR2 is FQNEAQ. The chain's CDR3 is CASSLSPQGAPKNNYGYTF. The CDR3 DNA is TGTGCCAGCTCACTATCCCCACAGGGGGCCCCAAAGAATAACTATGGCTACACCTTC.

Turning to this clone: The junction differs from germline at one of its ends, possibly a read error. The DNA of the CDR3 is TGTGCCAGTTGGACAGGGGGCACGGATACGCAGTATTTT. Translated, it gives CASWTGGTDTQYF. The genes are TRBV6-5 and TRBJ2-3, with 11 bases aligning to TRBD1. The CDR3 length is 13 residues. Germline V gene data show CDR1 as MNHEY and CDR2 as SVGAGI.

The genes are TRBV7-3 and TRBJ2-1; D perhaps matches TRBD1 (5 bases). V was pared by 3 bases and J by 7 bases, with 10 bases between. The germline gives CDR1 SGHTA, CDR2 FQGTGA. The CDR3 is made up of 13 amino acids. CDR3 in amino acids: CASSFQGRNEQFF. The CDR3 region has the DNA TGTGCCAGCAGCTTCCAGGGCCGGAATGAGCAGTTCTTC. Looking up the rest from reference TRBV7-3 and TRBJ2-1 gives the full variable domain: GAGVSQTPSNKVTEKGKYVELRCDPISGHTALYWYRQSLGQGPEFLIYFQGTGAADDSGLPNDRFFAVRPEGSVSTLKIQRTERGDSAVYLCASSFQGRNEQFFGPGTRLTVL.

The V and J genes are TRBV10-1 and TRBJ2-2; TRBD2 matches 7 bases. After removal of 6 bases from V and 1 base from J, the junction contained 5 bases not matched to a gene. The CDR3 covers 15 residues. Germline-derived CDR1 and CDR2 are WNHNN and SYGVQD (reference sequence). CDR3 sequence reads: CASRVLAENTGELFF. The CDR3 DNA follows: TGCGCCAGCAGGGTCCTAGCGGAGAACACCGGGGAGCTGTTTTTT.

This chain connects TRBV15 to TRBJ1-2; 7 positions agree with TRBD1. Germline-derived CDR1 and CDR2 are LNHNV and YYDKDF (reference sequence). Trimming removed 0 bases from V and 4 bases from J; junction bases left unmatched: 5. The CDR3 extends over 15 amino acids. Here the CDR3 reads CATSREFGTVYGYTF. The CDR3 DNA sequence: TGTGCCACCAGCAGAGAATTCGGGACAGTCTATGGCTACACCTTC.

V and J are TRBV27 and TRBJ2-1; D perhaps matches TRBD1 (5 bases). V was shortened by 5 bases and J by 8 bases, with 16 bases between the two germline ends. The CDR3 is 14 residues long. CDR1 is MNHEY and CDR2 is SMNVEV in the germline V gene (reference sequence). CDR3 in DNA: TGTGCCAGCAGTAGGACATTGGGTCGGGATGAGCAGTTCTTC. Translated, it gives CASSRTLGRDEQFF.

As regards this clone: Other nucleotide sequences from this sample produce the same CDR3. This rearrangement joins TRBV19 to TRBJ1-5; 12 nucleotides align to TRBD1. The V segment lost 7 bases and the J segment 6 bases; nucleotides outside the gene matches: 7. Per the germline V gene, CDR1 is LNHDA and CDR2 is SQIVND (reference sequence). The CDR3 is 15 amino acids. In DNA, the CDR3 is TGTGCCAGTACCTCGGGGACAGGGGGCACTCAGCCCCAGCATTTT. Its protein is CASTSGTGGTQPQHF.

The chain recombines TRBV4-2 with TRBJ1-2, with 7 bases matching TRBD1. There are 15 residues in the CDR3. The J segment lost 4 bases and the V segment lost 1 base, leaving 6 bases of the junction unmatched. Germline V gene lookup returns CDR1 LGHNA and CDR2 YNFKEQ. The CDR3 coding sequence is TGTGCCAGCAGCCAAGGACAGGGACTTATCTATGGCTACACCTTC. Protein product: CASSQGQGLIYGYTF.

This chain uses TRBV14 with TRBJ1-1; weak D call: TRBD1 (5 bases). Looked up from germline, CDR1 is SGHDN and CDR2 is FVKESK. The V end was cut by 1 base, the J end by 4 bases, with 7 bases between. CDR3 length equals 13 residues. The CDR3 loop is CASSQGQLTEAFF. For the CDR3, the DNA is TGTGCCAGCAGCCAAGGACAGCTCACTGAAGCTTTCTTT.

The chain uses TRBV13 and TRBJ2-1; possibly TRBD1 for D (7 bases). V lost 3 bases and J 10 bases, leaving 19 bases between the germline ends. CDR3 size: 15 residues. In germline, CDR1 is PRHDT, CDR2 FYEKMQ (reference sequence). CDR3 in DNA: TGTGCCAGCAGCTTCGGAGGGACAGCAAAGGGGGAGCAGTTCTTC. Residues: CASSFGGTAKGEQFF.

As DNA, the CDR3 is TGTGCCACCAGTGATGATGCGGGCAGCTACGAGCAGTACTTC. Encoded protein: CATSDDAGSYEQYF. V gene TRBV24-1 combines with J gene TRBJ2-7, with D possibly being TRBD2 (5 bases). The CDR3 contains 14 residues. With 3 bases removed from V and 3 bases from J, the gap between germline ends came to 11 bases. Germline CDR1 reads KGHDR; CDR2 reads SFDVKD.

The chain's CDR3 is CATPPHGVPGNTIYF. In DNA form, the CDR3 reads TGTGCCACCCCGCCCCACGGGGTGCCTGGAAACACCATATATTTT. J is TRBJ1-3 and V is TRBV27; D ambiguous. The germline gives CDR1 MNHEY, CDR2 SMNVEV (reference sequence). Trimming took 10 bases from V and 2 from J, leaving 18 bases between them. CDR3 length: 15 residues.

CDR3 bases: TGTGCCAGCAGACCAACAGCAGTCGACTCCTACGAGCAGTACTTC. This encodes CASRPTAVDSYEQYF. The chain couples TRBV7-8 to TRBJ2-7; no clear D. This CDR3 comprises 15 residues. Germline CDR1 SGHVS, CDR2 FQNEAQ. V lost 6 bases to trimming and J lost 0 bases, with 15 bases between them. Variable domain in full (rest from reference TRBV7-8 and TRBJ2-7): GAGVSQSPRYKVAKRGQDVALRCDPISGHVSLFWYQQALGQGPEFLTYFQNEAQLDKSGLPSDRFFAERPEGSVSTLKIQRTQQEDSAVYLCASRPTAVDSYEQYFGPGTRLTVT.

The chain has TRBV6-5 and TRBJ1-5; a possible D gene is TRBD1 (6 bases). The V end lost 5 bases, the J end lost 6 bases, and 14 bases lay between the germline ends. The CDR3 totals 14 residues. Per the germline V gene, CDR1 is MNHEY and CDR2 is SVGAGI. CDR3 nucleotide sequence: TGTGCCAGCAGTCCGACGGGGGGCGGTCAGCCCCAGCATTTT. This sequence encodes CASSPTGGGQPQHF.

Turning to this clone: Other DNA sequences in this specimen translate into the identical CDR3. This rearrangement joins TRBV12-3 or TRBV12-4 to TRBJ1-2, with 7 bases that match TRBD1. The CDR3 contains 13 residues. The junction had 9 bases not matched to a gene; V was cut back by 6 bases and J by 8 bases. The CDR3 DNA sequence: TGTGCCAGCAGCCCCGACAGGGTAGGCGGCTACACCTTC. Its protein product is CASSPDRVGGYTF.

The chain recombines TRBV19 with TRBJ2-7; 9 positions agree with TRBD2. The CDR3 runs 16 residues. The germline gives CDR1 LNHDA, CDR2 SQIVND (reference sequence). The trim removed 5 bases at V and 5 bases at J, leaving 13 bases unmatched. CDR3 loop: CASSPPSGIGFDEQYF. The CDR3 coding sequence is TGTGCCAGTAGTCCCCCTAGCGGGATAGGTTTTGACGAGCAGTACTTC.

The chain recombines TRBV5-1 with TRBJ2-7, with unresolved D. The CDR3 extends over 12 amino acids. The germline gives CDR1 SGHRS, CDR2 YFSETQ. Deletions cut 0 bases from V and 4 bases from J, with 5 bases between. Written as DNA, the CDR3 is TGCGCCAGCAGCTTGGGTCAGTACGAGCAGTACTTC. The encoded protein is CASSLGQYEQYF.

This chain joins TRBV7-9 and TRBJ1-6; D might be TRBD1 (6 bases). The germline V gene has CDR1 SEHNR and CDR2 FQNEAQ (reference sequence). This CDR3 contains 13 residues. With 7 bases removed from V and 10 bases from J, the gap between germline ends came to 14 bases. In DNA, the CDR3 is TGTGCCAGCAAAGGGGAGGGGGTCTCACCCCTCCACTTT. Its protein product is CASKGEGVSPLHF.

This chain uses TRBV19 with TRBJ2-1; a weak D match, TRBD2 (5 bases). Germline-derived CDR1 and CDR2 are LNHDA and SQIVND (reference sequence). The germline V and J ends were trimmed by 3 bases and 7 bases, with 10 bases remaining between them. The CDR3 runs 13 residues. CDR3 protein: CASSIPQRNEQFF. The CDR3 bases are TGTGCCAGTAGTATTCCGCAGCGGAATGAGCAGTTCTTC.